This TCR beta chain was observed in a study of blood T cell repertoires in COVID-19. The data were produced by immunoSEQ multiplex PCR, yet TCRdb's version contains in-frame clones alone and is incomplete. In the table there are 190,000 or so clones, roughly 90% of which are singletons. The CDR3 runs to 14 residues. Germline V gives CDR1 MDHEN, CDR2 SYDVKM. V was clipped by 5 bases and J by 3 bases, with 11 bases between them. This clonotype was obtained from a woman younger than 30 who had recovered from COVID-19. The sample taken for sequencing was PBMCs or T cells enriched from blood (not recorded which). The rearrangement links TRBV28 to TRBJ1-5; D unclear. CDR3 DNA sequence: TGTGCCAGCAGTCCCCCGGGTAACAATCAGCCCCAGCATTTT. This codes for CASSPPGNNQPQHF.